One and the same sample provided the 3 T cell receptor beta chains below, sequenced in a study of cytomegalovirus exposure and HLA in healthy donors. The PCR made use of 60 Vbeta and 13 Jbeta primers. The assay was immunoSEQ multiplex PCR, and TCRdb's table has in-frame clones only and misses some. The table has 110,000 or so clones, about 79% seen once. Sequenced material: PBMCs. Every receptor here comes from a woman aged 18 to 35 in good health and CMV-seronegative.

The chain links TRBV5-1 to TRBJ2-7, with D perhaps matching TRBD2 (7 bases). CDR1 and CDR2 (germline): SGHRS, YFSETQ. The CDR3 runs to 16 residues. V lost 3 bases, J lost 5 bases, and 21 bases lay in between. The CDR3 DNA is TGCGCCAGCAGCTGGGGGGGGGCTAGCGGAAGGAACGAGCAGTACTTC. It yields the protein CASSWGGASGRNEQYF.

The J gene is TRBJ2-3, the V gene TRBV19; TRBD1 aligns across 9 bases. This CDR3 region has 15 residues. Germline-derived CDR1 and CDR2 are LNHDA and SQIVND (reference sequence). V shed 5 bases, J shed 5 bases, and the junction held 8 bases outside the gene matches. CDR3 sequence (DNA): TGTGCCAGTAGTCTAACGGGACAGGGTGGAGATACGCAGTATTTT. Its translation is CASSLTGQGGDTQYF.

This clone was seen once. V is TRBV5-1 and J is TRBJ2-1; 7 bases align to TRBD2. Trimming took 0 bases from V and 3 from J; bases not matched to a gene: 6. CDR1 is SGHRS, CDR2 YFSETQ, per germline. The CDR3 sequence is 16 residues long. The chain's CDR3 is CASSLGSSGLYNEQFF. CDR3 in DNA: TGCGCCAGCAGCTTGGGGTCTAGCGGACTCTACAATGAGCAGTTCTTC.